The text below deals with one T cell receptor beta chain. Its target is unknown. The data were obtained in a study of T cell repertoires in cytomegalovirus infection. This CDR3 region has 12 residues. Germline V lookup: CDR1 DFQATT, CDR2 SNEGSKA (reference sequence). V was clipped by 3 bases and J by 3 bases, with 8 bases between them. A single record per CDR3 protein comes from TCRdb applying MiXCR to the reads. This table holds approximately 300,000 distinct CDR3 sequences, around 29% found once. Points from the study as a whole: CMV-specific HLA-C-restricted TCR beta clonotypes dominated the ex vivo response.

Specimen: cultured PBMCs, collected from culture after CMV antigen stimulation. This chain connects TRBV20-1 to TRBJ1-2, with D unresolved. This TCR was recovered from a human donor in good health (CMV status not recorded). Some clones in this sample may be carry-over from other donors' samples. In DNA, the CDR3 is TGCAGTGCTAGCAACAGCTACTATGGCTACACCTTC. As protein: CSASNSYYGYTF.